A single sample is the source of the 6 T cell receptor beta chains below, sequenced in a study of regulatory T cells in long-lasting Graves disease. Time point: persistent/refractory GD, antithyroid drugs over 5 years with positive TRAb. The TCR library was prepared using RNA isolated from PBMCs. Relying on iRepertoire HTBI primers and Arm-PCR of CDR3 regions, the team built TCR beta libraries. TCRdb re-called the multiplex PCR reads through MiXCR, storing one row per CDR3 protein. The sample lists some 440,000 distinct CDR3 sequences; less than 25% were seen once. Sample: peripheral blood mononuclear cells (PBMCs), taken when the disease was refractory, from a patient treated with antithyroid drugs. The receptors shown here come from a female donor with Graves disease.

This clonotype was found a few times. The V and J genes are TRBV6-1 and TRBJ2-7; no clear D gene. There are 13 residues in the CDR3. Germline V gene lookup returns CDR1 MNHNS and CDR2 SASEGT. V was trimmed by 6 bases and J by 0 bases, leaving 9 bases between them. CDR3 residues: CASSHPDSYEQYF. Written as DNA, the CDR3 is TGTGCCAGCAGCCACCCCGACTCCTACGAGCAGTACTTC.

A note on this clonotype: A much larger clone differs from this one at a single base, so this may be a read error. J is TRBJ2-7 and V is TRBV6-1; 8 bases map to TRBD2. The CDR3 extends over 13 amino acids. V trimming: 10 bases; J trimming: 5 bases; junction bases outside the gene matches: 10. The germline gives CDR1 MNHNS, CDR2 SASEGT. The CDR3 nucleotides are TGTGCCATAAAGTATAGCGGGATCCACGAGCAGTACTTC. It encodes CAIKYSGIHEQYF.

At least ten counts were recorded for this clonotype. The genes are TRBV11-3 and TRBJ2-5; D is uncertain. The CDR3 is made up of 13 amino acids. V was cut by 3 bases and J by 6 bases, with 11 bases left in between. Germline CDR1 reads SGHNT; CDR2 reads YENEEA. The CDR3 bases are TGTGCCAGCAGCTTGCCAGGTGGACAGACCCAGTACTTC. Encoded protein: CASSLPGGQTQYF.

This clonotype was seen a few times. The chain couples TRBV28 to TRBJ2-7; D remains unclear. The CDR3 totals 15 residues. Germline CDR1 reads MDHEN; CDR2 reads SYDVKM. V lost 2 bases to trimming and J lost 0 bases, with 11 bases between them. The CDR3 protein is CASSLDRAPSYEQYF. CDR3 nucleotide sequence: TGTGCCAGCAGTTTAGATAGGGCGCCCTCCTACGAGCAGTACTTC.

Concerning this clonotype: A much larger clone lies a single base off, so this may be a read error. The chain employs TRBV7-8 and TRBJ2-2, with 10 bases fitting TRBD1. Germline CDR1 SGHVS, CDR2 FQNEAQ. The CDR3 contains 17 residues. CDR3 loop: CASSFSQGQGLTGELLF. In DNA, the CDR3 is TGTGCCAGCAGCTTCTCCCAGGGACAGGGGTTAACCGGGGAGCTGCTTTTT.

The J gene is TRBJ2-5, the V gene TRBV9; D not resolved. Looked up from germline, CDR1 is SGDLS and CDR2 is YYNGEE. The CDR3 is 13 residues long. V was trimmed by 6 bases and J by 6 bases, leaving 15 bases between them. The CDR3 spells CASTPPSGQTQYF. As DNA, the CDR3 is TGTGCCAGCACCCCCCCCTCCGGACAGACCCAGTACTTC. Supplemented by reference TRBV9 and TRBJ2-5, the full variable domain reads DSGVTQTPKHLITATGQRVTLRCSPRSGDLSVYWYQQSLDQGLQFLIQYYNGEERAKGNILERFSAQQFPDLHSELNLSSLELGDSALYFCASTPPSGQTQYFGPGTRLLVL.